These T cell receptor beta chains were read from a single sample in a study of molecular identifiers for immune sequencing clone quantification. TCRdb redid the calling of the PCR reads with MiXCR, one entry per CDR3 protein. This table holds roughly 300,000 distinct CDR3 sequences, roughly 24% found once. Material: naive CD8+ T cells from blood, with Jurkat cell RNA spiked in. These receptors were collected from a human donor in good health. Some libraries in this study had Jurkat cell RNA spiked in. Each CDR3 is given with its conserved first and last residue. The order of the fields is D gene, J gene, clone size, V gene, CDR3 DNA, CDR3 protein. A D gene is named only where the DNA matches it firmly. Clone size is given for some rows only: seen once, a few or many times, or a class if the clone is expanded.

d_gene: TRBD2; j_gene: TRBJ2-7; abundance: many; v_gene: TRBV5-6; CDR3nt: TGTGCCAGCAGCCTCTTAAGCGGGAGCCACGAGCAGTACTTC; CDR3aa: CASSLLSGSHEQYF
d_gene: TRBD2; j_gene: TRBJ2-7; abundance: few; v_gene: TRBV4-2; CDR3nt: TGTGCCAGCAGCCAAGATCACGGGACTAGCTCCTACGAGCAGTACTTC; CDR3aa: CASSQDHGTSSYEQYF
d_gene: .; j_gene: TRBJ1-1; abundance: .; v_gene: TRBV5-3; CDR3nt: TGTGCCAGCAGCTTTGGGGTAAGAACTGATGCTTTCTTT; CDR3aa: CASSFGVRTDAFF
d_gene: TRBD2; j_gene: TRBJ2-7; abundance: .; v_gene: TRBV19; CDR3nt: TGTGCCAGTAGTAGCTCCAGCTCCGGGACTAGCGGGAGCTACGAGCAGTACTTC; CDR3aa: CASSSSSSGTSGSYEQYF
d_gene: .; j_gene: TRBJ2-7; abundance: few; v_gene: TRBV27; CDR3nt: TGTGCCAGCACCTCGGCGGAGGGGTGGGAGCAGTACTTC; CDR3aa: CASTSAEGWEQYF
d_gene: .; j_gene: TRBJ2-3; abundance: many; v_gene: TRBV6-5; CDR3nt: TGTGCCAGCAGTTACTCTCCGGGCGTGACAGATACGCAGTATTTT; CDR3aa: CASSYSPGVTDTQYF
d_gene: TRBD2; j_gene: TRBJ2-7; abundance: many; v_gene: TRBV7-2; CDR3nt: TGTGCCAGCAGCGCCCATGGACTAGCTGGGTACGAGCAGTACTTC; CDR3aa: CASSAHGLAGYEQYF
d_gene: .; j_gene: TRBJ2-6; abundance: .; v_gene: TRBV6-2/TRBV6-3; CDR3nt: TGTGCCAGCAGTTATGAAGCTGGGGCCCACGTCCTGCCTTTC; CDR3aa: CASSYEAGAHVLPF
d_gene: .; j_gene: TRBJ1-1; abundance: .; v_gene: TRBV30; CDR3nt: TGTGCCTGGACGGGGGGGACTTTTGGGGCTGAAGCTTTCTTT; CDR3aa: CAWTGGTFGAEAFF
d_gene: .; j_gene: TRBJ2-1; abundance: few; v_gene: TRBV11-2; CDR3nt: TGTGCCAGCAGTTCAGGGGCCTTGTTCTTC; CDR3aa: CASSSGALFF
d_gene: .; j_gene: TRBJ2-3; abundance: many; v_gene: TRBV9; CDR3nt: TGTGCCAGCAGCGTATTAACGGCCTCTAGCACAGATACGCAGTATTTT; CDR3aa: CASSVLTASSTDTQYF
d_gene: .; j_gene: TRBJ1-1; abundance: .; v_gene: TRBV29-1; CDR3nt: TGCAGCGCCGGTGCGGGAACTGAAGCTTTCTTT; CDR3aa: CSAGAGTEAFF
d_gene: .; j_gene: TRBJ2-3; abundance: many; v_gene: TRBV5-6; CDR3nt: TGTGCCAGCAACAGTTTTCCAGATACGCAGTATTTT; CDR3aa: CASNSFPDTQYF
d_gene: .; j_gene: TRBJ2-3; abundance: .; v_gene: TRBV12-3/TRBV12-4; CDR3nt: TGTGCCAGCAGTTTTATTACTCTCCCAGATACGCAGTATTTT; CDR3aa: CASSFITLPDTQYF
d_gene: TRBD1; j_gene: TRBJ1-5; abundance: .; v_gene: TRBV24-1; CDR3nt: TGTGCCACCAGGGCCCTAAACCGGGACAGGGGGGGAGGTAGCAATCAGCCCCAGCATTTT; CDR3aa: CATRALNRDRGGGSNQPQHF
d_gene: .; j_gene: TRBJ2-3; abundance: many; v_gene: TRBV5-6; CDR3nt: TGTGCCAGCAGTTTGGCGGGTTTCAGCACAGATACGCAGTATTTT; CDR3aa: CASSLAGFSTDTQYF
d_gene: TRBD1; j_gene: TRBJ2-7; abundance: few; v_gene: TRBV7-9; CDR3nt: TGTGCCAGCAGCCCAAGGACAGGGGGTCCCTACGAGCAGTACTTC; CDR3aa: CASSPRTGGPYEQYF